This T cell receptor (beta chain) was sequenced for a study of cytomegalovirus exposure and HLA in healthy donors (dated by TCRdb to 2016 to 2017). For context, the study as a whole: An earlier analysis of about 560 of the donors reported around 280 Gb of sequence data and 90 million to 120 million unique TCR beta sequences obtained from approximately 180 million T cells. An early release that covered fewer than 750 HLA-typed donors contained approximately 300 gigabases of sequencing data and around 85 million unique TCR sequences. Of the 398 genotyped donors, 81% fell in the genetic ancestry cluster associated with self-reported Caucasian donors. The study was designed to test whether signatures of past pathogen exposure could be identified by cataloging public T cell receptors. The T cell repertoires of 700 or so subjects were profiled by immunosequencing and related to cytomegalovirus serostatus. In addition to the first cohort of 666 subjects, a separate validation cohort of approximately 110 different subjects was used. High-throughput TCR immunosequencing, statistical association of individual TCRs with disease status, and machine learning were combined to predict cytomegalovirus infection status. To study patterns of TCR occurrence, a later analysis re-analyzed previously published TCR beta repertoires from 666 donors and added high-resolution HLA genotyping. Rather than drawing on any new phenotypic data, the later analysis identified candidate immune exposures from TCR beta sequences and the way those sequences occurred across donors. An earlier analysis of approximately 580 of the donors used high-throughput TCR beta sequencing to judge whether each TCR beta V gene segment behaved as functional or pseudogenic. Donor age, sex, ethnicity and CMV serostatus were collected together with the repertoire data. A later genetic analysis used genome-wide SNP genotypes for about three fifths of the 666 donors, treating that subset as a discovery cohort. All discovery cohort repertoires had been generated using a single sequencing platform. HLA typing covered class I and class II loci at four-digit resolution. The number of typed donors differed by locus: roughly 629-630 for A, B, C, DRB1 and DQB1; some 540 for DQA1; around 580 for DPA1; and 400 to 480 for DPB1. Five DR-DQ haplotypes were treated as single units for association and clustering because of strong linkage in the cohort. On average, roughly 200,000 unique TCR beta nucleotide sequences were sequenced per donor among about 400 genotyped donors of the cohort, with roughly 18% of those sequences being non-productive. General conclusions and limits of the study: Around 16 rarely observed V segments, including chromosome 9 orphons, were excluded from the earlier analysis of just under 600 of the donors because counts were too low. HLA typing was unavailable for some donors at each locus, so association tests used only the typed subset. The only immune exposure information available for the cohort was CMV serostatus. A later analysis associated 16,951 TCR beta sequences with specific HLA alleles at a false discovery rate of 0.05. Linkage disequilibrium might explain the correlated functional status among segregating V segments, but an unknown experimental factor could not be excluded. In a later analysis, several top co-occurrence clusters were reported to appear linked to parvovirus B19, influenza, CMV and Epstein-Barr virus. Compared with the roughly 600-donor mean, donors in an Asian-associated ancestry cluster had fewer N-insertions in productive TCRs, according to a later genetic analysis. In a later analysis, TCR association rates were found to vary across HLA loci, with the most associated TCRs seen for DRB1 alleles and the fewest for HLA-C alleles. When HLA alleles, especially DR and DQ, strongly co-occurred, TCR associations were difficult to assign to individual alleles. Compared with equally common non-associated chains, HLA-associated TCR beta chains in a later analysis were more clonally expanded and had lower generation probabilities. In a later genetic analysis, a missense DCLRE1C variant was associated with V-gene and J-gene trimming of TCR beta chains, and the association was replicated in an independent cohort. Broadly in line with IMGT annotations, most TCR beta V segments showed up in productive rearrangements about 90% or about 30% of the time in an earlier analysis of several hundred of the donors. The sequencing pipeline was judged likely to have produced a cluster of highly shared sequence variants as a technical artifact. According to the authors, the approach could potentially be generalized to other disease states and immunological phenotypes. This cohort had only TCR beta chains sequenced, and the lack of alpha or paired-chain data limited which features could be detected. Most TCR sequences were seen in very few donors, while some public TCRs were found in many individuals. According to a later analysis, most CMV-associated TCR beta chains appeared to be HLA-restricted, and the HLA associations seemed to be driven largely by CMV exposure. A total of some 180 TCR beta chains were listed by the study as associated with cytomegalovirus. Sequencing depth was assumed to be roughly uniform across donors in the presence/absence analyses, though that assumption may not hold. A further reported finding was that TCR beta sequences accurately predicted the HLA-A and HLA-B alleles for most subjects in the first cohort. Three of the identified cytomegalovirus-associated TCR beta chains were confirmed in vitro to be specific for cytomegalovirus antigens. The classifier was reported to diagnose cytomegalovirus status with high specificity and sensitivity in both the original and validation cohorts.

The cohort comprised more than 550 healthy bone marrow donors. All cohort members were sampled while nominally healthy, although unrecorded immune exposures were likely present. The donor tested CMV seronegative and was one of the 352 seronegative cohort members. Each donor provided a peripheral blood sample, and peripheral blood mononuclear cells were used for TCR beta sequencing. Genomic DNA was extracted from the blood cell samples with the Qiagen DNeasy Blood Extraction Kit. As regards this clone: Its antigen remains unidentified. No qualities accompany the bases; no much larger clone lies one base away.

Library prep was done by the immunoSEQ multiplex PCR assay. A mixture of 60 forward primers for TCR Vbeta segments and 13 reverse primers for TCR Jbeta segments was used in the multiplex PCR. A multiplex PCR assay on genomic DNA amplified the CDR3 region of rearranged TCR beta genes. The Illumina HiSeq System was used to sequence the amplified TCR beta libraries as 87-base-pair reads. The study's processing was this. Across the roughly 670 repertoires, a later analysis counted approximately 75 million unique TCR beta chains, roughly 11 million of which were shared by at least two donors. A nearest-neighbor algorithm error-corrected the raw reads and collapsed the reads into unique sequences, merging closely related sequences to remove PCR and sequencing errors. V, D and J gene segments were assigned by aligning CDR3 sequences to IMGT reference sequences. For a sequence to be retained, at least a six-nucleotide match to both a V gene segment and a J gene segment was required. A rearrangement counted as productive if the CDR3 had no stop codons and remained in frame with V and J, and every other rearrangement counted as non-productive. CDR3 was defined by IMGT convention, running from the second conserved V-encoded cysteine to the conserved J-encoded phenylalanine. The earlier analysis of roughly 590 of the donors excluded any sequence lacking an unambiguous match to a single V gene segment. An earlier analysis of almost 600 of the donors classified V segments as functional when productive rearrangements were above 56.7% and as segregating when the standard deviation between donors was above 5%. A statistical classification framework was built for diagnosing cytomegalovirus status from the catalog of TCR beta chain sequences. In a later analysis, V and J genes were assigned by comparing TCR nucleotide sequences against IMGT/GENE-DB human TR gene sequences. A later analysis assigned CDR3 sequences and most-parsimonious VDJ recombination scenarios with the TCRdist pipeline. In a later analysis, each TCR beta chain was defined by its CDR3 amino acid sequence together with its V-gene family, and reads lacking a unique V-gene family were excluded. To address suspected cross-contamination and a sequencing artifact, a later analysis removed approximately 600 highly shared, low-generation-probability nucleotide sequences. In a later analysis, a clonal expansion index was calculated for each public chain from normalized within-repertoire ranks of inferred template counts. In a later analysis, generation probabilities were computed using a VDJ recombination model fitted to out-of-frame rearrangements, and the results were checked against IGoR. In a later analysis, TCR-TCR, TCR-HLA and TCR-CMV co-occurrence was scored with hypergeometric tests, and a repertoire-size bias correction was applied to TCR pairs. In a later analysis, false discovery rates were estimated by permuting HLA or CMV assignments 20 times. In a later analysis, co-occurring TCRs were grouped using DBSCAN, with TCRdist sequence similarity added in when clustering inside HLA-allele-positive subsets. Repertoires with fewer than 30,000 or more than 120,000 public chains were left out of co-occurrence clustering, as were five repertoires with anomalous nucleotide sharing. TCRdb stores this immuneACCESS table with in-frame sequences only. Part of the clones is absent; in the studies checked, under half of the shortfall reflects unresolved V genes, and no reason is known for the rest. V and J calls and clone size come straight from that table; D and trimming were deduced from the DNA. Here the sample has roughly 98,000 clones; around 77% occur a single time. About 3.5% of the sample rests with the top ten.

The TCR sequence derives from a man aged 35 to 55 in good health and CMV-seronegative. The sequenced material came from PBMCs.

The CDR3 amino acid sequence is: CASSLGDSGNEKLFF. The bases are TGTGCCAGCAGTTTAGGGGATTCGGGGAATGAAAAACTGTTTTTT. The receptor chain draws on TRBV28 and TRBJ1-4; the D gene remains uncertain. CDR1 MDHEN and CDR2 SYDVKM were looked up in the germline V gene. The junction shows trimming of 2 bases on V and 5 bases on J, plus 12 bases between the germline ends. The CDR3 sequence holds 15 residues, the cysteine and phenylalanine included. Only CDR3 DNA remains: 45 bases, in frame from the first base.